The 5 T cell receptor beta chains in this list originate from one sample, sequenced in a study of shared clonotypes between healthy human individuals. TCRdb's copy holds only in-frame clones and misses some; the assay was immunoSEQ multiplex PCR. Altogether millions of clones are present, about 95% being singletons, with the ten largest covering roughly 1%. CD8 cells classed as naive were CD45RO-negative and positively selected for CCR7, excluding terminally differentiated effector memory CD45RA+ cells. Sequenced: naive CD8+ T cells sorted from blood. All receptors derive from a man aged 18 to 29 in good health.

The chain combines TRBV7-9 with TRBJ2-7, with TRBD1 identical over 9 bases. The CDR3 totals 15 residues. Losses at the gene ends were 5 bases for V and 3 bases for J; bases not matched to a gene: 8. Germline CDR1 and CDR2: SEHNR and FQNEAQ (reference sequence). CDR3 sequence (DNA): TGTGCCAGCAGCCGACAGACAGGGGGATTCTACGAGCAGTACTTC. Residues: CASSRQTGGFYEQYF.

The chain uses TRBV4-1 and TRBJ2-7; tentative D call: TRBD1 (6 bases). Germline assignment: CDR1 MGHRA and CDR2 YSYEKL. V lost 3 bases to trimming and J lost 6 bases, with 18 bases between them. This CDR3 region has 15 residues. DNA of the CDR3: TGCGCCAGCAGCCACCAGGGGACCGAACCTTTCGAGCAGTACTTC. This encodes CASSHQGTEPFEQYF.

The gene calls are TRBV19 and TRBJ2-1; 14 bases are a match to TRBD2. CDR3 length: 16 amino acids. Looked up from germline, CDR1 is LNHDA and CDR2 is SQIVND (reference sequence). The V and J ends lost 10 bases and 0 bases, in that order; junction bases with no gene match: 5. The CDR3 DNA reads TGTGCCACGGGACTAGCGGGAGCCCACTCCTACAATGAGCAGTTCTTC. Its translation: CATGLAGAHSYNEQFF.

CDR3 bases: TGTGCCAGCAGCGCACGGCAGGCCCCGACCACCGGGGAGCTGTTTTTT. This gives the protein CASSARQAPTTGELFF. The V and J genes are TRBV9 and TRBJ2-2; the D is unclear. V lost 3 bases to trimming and J lost 4 bases, with 16 bases between them. Germline V gene lookup returns CDR1 SGDLS and CDR2 YYNGEE. This CDR3 is 16 amino acids long.

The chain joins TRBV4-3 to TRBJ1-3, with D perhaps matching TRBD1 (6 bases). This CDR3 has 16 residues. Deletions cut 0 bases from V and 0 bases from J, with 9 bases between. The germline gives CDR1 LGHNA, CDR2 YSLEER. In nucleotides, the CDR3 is TGCGCCAGCAGCCAAGACAGGGGAGACTCTGGAAACACCATATATTTT. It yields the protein CASSQDRGDSGNTIYF.